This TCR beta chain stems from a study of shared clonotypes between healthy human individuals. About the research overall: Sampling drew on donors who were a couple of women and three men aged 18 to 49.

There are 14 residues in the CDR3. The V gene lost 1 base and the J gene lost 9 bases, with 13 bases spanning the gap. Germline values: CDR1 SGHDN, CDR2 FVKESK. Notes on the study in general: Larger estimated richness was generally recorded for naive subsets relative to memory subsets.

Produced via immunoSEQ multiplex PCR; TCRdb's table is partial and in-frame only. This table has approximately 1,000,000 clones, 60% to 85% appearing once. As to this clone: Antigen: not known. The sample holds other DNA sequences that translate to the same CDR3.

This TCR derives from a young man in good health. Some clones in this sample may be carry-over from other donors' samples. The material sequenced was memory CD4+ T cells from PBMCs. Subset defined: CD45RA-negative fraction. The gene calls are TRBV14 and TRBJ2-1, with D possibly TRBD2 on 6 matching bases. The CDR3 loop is CASSQGLASGEQFF. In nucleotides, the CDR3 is TGTGCCAGCAGCCAAGGTCTAGCGAGCGGTGAGCAGTTCTTC.